This record concerns one T cell receptor (beta chain) sequence. Its antigen remains unknown. CDR1 is SGHRS, CDR2 YFSETQ, per germline. The CDR3 extends over 17 amino acids. V was cut by 5 bases and J by 3 bases, with 21 bases left in between. This specimen belongs to a study of identical twins. Study observations and caveats: The study found that models underestimated out-of-frame TCR alpha sharing in monozygotic twins.

MiXCR was run by TCRdb on the 5' RACE reads, yielding one entry per CDR3 protein. This table has some 500,000 distinct CDR3 sequences, more than 9% appearing once. These records were also assigned to another study, of yellow fever vaccine responses in identical twins.

The specimen was PBMCs. This receptor was identified in a woman aged 18-29 years in good health. The V and J genes are TRBV5-1 and TRBJ2-1; TRBD2 is a possible D gene (7 bases). The CDR3 nucleotides are TGCGCCAGCAGTTGGTTCCGGGGGGCGAGGTACTACAATGAGCAGTTCTTC. Protein: CASSWFRGARYYNEQFF.